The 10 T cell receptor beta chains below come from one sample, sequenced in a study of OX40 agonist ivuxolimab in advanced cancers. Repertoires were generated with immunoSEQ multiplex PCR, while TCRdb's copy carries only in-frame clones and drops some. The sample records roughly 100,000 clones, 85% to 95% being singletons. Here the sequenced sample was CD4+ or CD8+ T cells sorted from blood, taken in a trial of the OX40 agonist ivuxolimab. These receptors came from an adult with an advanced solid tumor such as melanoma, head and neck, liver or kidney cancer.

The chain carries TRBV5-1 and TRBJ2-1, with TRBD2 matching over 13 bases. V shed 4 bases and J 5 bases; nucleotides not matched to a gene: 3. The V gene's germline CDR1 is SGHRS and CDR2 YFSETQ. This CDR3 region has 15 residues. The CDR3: CASSAGLAGNNEQFF. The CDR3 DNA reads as TGCGCCAGCAGCGCGGGACTAGCGGGAAACAATGAGCAGTTCTTC. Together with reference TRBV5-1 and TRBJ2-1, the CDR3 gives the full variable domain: KAGVTQTPRYLIKTRGQQVTLSCSPISGHRSVSWYQQTPGQGLQFLFEYFSETQRNKGNFPGRFSGRQFSNSRSEMNVSTLELGDSALYLCASSAGLAGNNEQFFGPGTRLTVL.

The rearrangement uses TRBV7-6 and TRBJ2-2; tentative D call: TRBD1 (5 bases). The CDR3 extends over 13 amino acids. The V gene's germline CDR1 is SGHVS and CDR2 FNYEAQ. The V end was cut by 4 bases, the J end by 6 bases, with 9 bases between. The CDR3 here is CASSSQGAGELFF. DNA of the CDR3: TGTGCCAGCAGCTCCCAGGGTGCCGGGGAGCTGTTTTTT.

The DNA of the CDR3 is TGCGCCAGCAGCTTGGCGCAAAGCATTTCACCCCTCCACTTT. This codes for CASSLAQSISPLHF. The V call is TRBV5-1, the J call TRBJ1-6, with no clear D. Between the trimmed V and J ends, which lost 0 bases and 9 bases, there was a span of 10 bases. CDR1 and CDR2 (germline): SGHRS, YFSETQ. The CDR3 is 14 amino acids.

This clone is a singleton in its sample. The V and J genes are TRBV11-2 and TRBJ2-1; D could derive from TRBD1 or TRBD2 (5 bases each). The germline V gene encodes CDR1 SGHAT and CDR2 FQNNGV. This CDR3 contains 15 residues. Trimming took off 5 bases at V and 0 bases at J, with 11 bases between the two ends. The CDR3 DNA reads TGTGCCAGCAGCGGGACCCAAAGCTCCTACAATGAGCAGTTCTTC. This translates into CASSGTQSSYNEQFF.

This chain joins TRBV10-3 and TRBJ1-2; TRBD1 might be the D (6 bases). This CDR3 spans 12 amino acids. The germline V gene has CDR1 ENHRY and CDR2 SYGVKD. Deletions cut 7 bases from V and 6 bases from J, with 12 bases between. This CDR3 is CAIKGSGDGYTF. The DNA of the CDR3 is TGTGCCATCAAAGGGTCAGGGGATGGCTACACCTTC.

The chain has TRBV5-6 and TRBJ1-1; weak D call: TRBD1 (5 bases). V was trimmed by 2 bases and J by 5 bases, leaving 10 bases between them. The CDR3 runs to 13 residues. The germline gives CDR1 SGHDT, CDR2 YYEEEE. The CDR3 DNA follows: TGTGCCAGCAGCTTATTAAGGGGAACTGAAGCTTTCTTT. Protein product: CASSLLRGTEAFF. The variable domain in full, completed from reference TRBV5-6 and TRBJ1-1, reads DAGVTQSPTHLIKTRGQQVTLRCSPKSGHDTVSWYQQALGQGPQFIFQYYEEEERQRGNFPDRFSGHQFPNYSSELNVNALLLGDSALYLCASSLLRGTEAFFGQGTRLTVV.

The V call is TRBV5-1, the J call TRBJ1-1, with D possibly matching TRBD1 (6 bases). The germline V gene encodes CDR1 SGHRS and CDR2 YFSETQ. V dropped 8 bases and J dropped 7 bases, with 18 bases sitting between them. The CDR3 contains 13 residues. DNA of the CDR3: TGCGCCAGTTACAGGGTGCCTCATGATGAAGCTTTCTTT. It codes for CASYRVPHDEAFF. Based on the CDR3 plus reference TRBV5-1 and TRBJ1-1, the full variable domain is KAGVTQTPRYLIKTRGQQVTLSCSPISGHRSVSWYQQTPGQGLQFLFEYFSETQRNKGNFPGRFSGRQFSNSRSEMNVSTLELGDSALYLCASYRVPHDEAFFGQGTRLTVV.

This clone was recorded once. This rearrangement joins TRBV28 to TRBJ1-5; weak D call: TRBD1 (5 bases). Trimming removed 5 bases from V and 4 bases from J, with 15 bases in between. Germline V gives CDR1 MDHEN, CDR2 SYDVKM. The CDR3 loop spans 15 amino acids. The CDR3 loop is CASSTGDRQNQPQHF. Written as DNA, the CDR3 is TGTGCCAGCAGTACTGGAGATAGACAGAATCAGCCCCAGCATTTT.

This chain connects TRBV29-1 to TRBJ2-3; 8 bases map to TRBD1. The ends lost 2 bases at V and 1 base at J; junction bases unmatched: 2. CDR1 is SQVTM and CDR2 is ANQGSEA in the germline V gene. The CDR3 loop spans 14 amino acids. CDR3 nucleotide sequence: TGCAGCGTTGAACAGGGGGCTGGCACAGATACGCAGTATTTT. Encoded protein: CSVEQGAGTDTQYF.

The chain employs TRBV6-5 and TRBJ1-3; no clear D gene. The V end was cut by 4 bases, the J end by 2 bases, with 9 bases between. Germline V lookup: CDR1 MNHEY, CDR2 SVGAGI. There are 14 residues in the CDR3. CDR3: CASSFASPGNTIYF. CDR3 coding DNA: TGTGCCAGCAGTTTTGCCTCCCCTGGAAACACCATATATTTT.